Presented here are 29 T cell receptor beta chains from one specimen sequenced in a study of cytomegalovirus exposure and HLA in healthy donors. Vbeta (60) and Jbeta (13) primers were used in the PCR. The data were produced by immunoSEQ multiplex PCR, yet TCRdb's version contains in-frame clones alone and is incomplete. Found here are about 180,000 clones, approximately 80% of them singletons; the top ten hold about 0.5%. The specimen was PBMCs. Source of these receptors: a woman between 45 and 65 years old in good health and CMV-seronegative.

The chain carries TRBV11-3 and TRBJ1-3, with a tentative D call TRBD1 (5 bases). Germline assignment: CDR1 SGHNT and CDR2 YENEEA. Trimming removed 8 bases at V and 7 bases at J, with 9 bases between. This CDR3 spans 11 amino acids. CDR3 nucleotides: TGTGCCAGCCCTGGGGGGAACACCATATATTTT. This translates into CASPGGNTIYF.

The rearrangement uses TRBV2 and TRBJ1-6, with D hard to call. V was clipped by 1 base and J by 4 bases, with 14 bases between them. The CDR3 sequence is 17 residues long. Germline V CDR1 and CDR2: SNHLY, FYNNEI. The CDR3 loop is CASSEGLPGSYNSPLHF. The CDR3 DNA reads as TGTGCCAGCAGTGAAGGTCTGCCGGGATCGTATAATTCACCCCTCCACTTT. Full variable domain (remainder filled in from reference TRBV2 and TRBJ1-6): EPEVTQTPSHQVTQMGQEVILRCVPISNHLYFYWYRQILGQKVEFLVSFYNNEISEKSEIFDDQFSVERPDGSNFTLKIRSTKLEDSAMYFCASSEGLPGSYNSPLHFGNGTRLTVT.

CDR3 DNA: TGTGCCAGCAGTCCCCCCGGGGGTCTGGGTCGAGGCTACACCTTC. Protein: CASSPPGGLGRGYTF. V gene TRBV28 combines with J gene TRBJ1-2, with D possibly TRBD1 on 5 matching bases. The CDR3 is 15 amino acids. Trimming stripped 5 bases from V and 8 bases from J, with 21 bases between. Per germline, CDR1 MDHEN and CDR2 SYDVKM.

The rearrangement joins TRBV9 to TRBJ1-5; D gene ambiguous. With 0 bases removed from V and 5 bases from J, the gap between germline ends came to 12 bases. Germline V gene lookup returns CDR1 SGDLS and CDR2 YYNGEE. The length of the CDR3 is 15 residues. CDR3 region: CASSVGPTEDQPQHF. CDR3 nucleotides: TGTGCCAGCAGCGTAGGGCCAACTGAGGATCAGCCCCAGCATTTT.

The V and J genes are TRBV7-3 and TRBJ2-5, with D tentatively TRBD2 (6 bases). The CDR3 length is 14 residues. V lost 0 bases to trimming and J lost 4 bases, with 9 bases between them. CDR1 and CDR2 (germline): SGHTA, FQGTGA. CDR3 nucleotide sequence: TGTGCCAGCAGCTTAACCGGGAGAGGAGAGACCCAGTACTTC. This codes for CASSLTGRGETQYF.

This clone was picked up one time. The chain couples TRBV30 to TRBJ1-3; D unclear. The germline V gene has CDR1 GTSNPN and CDR2 SVGIG (reference sequence). The CDR3 loop spans 13 amino acids. Deletions cut 2 bases from V and 4 bases from J, with 9 bases between. This CDR3 is CAWSSPQGNTIYF. The CDR3 DNA reads TGTGCCTGGAGTTCCCCCCAGGGAAACACCATATATTTT.

The rearrangement uses TRBV5-1 and TRBJ2-1; 7 nucleotides line up with TRBD2. The CDR3 covers 16 residues. Germline V CDR1 and CDR2: SGHRS, YFSETQ. Unmatched junction bases numbered 5, after V lost 0 bases and J lost 2 bases. CDR3 in DNA: TGCGCCAGCAGCTTGGCGGGGCGGGGGACCTACAATGAGCAGTTCTTC. This encodes CASSLAGRGTYNEQFF.

In DNA form, the CDR3 reads TGTGCCAGCAGCGCTAGCGGGGGATACAATGAGCAGTTCTTC. Translating it yields CASSASGGYNEQFF. The chain couples TRBV11-2 to TRBJ2-1; 10 bases line up with TRBD2. Germline assignment: CDR1 SGHAT and CDR2 FQNNGV. The CDR3 consists of 14 residues. V shed 5 bases and J 4 bases; nucleotides not matched to a gene: 2.

CDR3 coding DNA: TGCGCCAGCAGCTCCCTAGCGGGGGGCCAAAATGAGCAGTTCTTC. Residues: CASSSLAGGQNEQFF. The rearrangement links TRBV5-1 to TRBJ2-1; 11 bases agree with TRBD2. J was trimmed by 7 bases and V by 3 bases; bases with no gene match: 6. Germline-derived CDR1 and CDR2 are SGHRS and YFSETQ. This CDR3 comprises 15 residues.

This chain connects TRBV29-1 to TRBJ2-6; 8 bases line up with TRBD1. The V gene's germline CDR1 is SQVTM and CDR2 ANQGSEA. V shed 5 bases and J 4 bases; nucleotides not matched to a gene: 10. There are 16 residues in the CDR3. The CDR3 spells CSVQDRATGGANVLTF. The DNA of the CDR3 is TGCAGCGTTCAGGACAGGGCGACCGGCGGGGCCAACGTCCTGACTTTC.

V is TRBV5-4 and J is TRBJ2-2, with D possibly matching TRBD1 (6 bases). Trimming took off 0 bases at V and 5 bases at J, with 8 bases between the two ends. This CDR3 has 14 residues. Germline CDR1 is SGHNT and CDR2 is YYREEE (reference sequence). The CDR3 coding sequence is TGTGCCAGCAGCTTGGACAGGGCAACCGGGGAGCTGTTTTTT. Translating it yields CASSLDRATGELFF.

The chain links TRBV9 to TRBJ2-3; the D gene is possibly TRBD2 (5 bases). The V gene lost 0 bases and the J gene lost 5 bases, with 7 bases spanning the gap. CDR3 size: 13 residues. CDR1 and CDR2 from the germline V gene are SGDLS and YYNGEE. As DNA, the CDR3 is TGTGCCAGCAGCGTAGGTGAGGGAGATACGCAGTATTTT. Its protein is CASSVGEGDTQYF.

The J gene is TRBJ1-4, the V gene TRBV5-4, with 10 positions matching TRBD1. The ends lost 7 bases at V and 2 bases at J; junction bases unmatched: 8. Germline V CDR1 and CDR2: SGHNT, YYREEE (reference sequence). The CDR3 contains 16 residues. CDR3 region: CASGPGQGTTNEKLFF. CDR3 sequence (DNA): TGTGCCAGCGGCCCGGGACAGGGGACGACTAATGAAAAACTGTTTTTT. The variable domain in full, with the rest retrieved from reference TRBV5-4 and TRBJ1-4, is ETGVTQSPTHLIKTRGQQVTLRCSSQSGHNTVSWYQQALGQGPQFIFQYYREEENGRGNFPPRFSGLQFPNYSSELNVNALELDDSALYLCASGPGQGTTNEKLFFGSGTQLSVL.

The chain is built from TRBV9 and TRBJ1-4; D not resolved. Germline V lookup: CDR1 SGDLS, CDR2 YYNGEE. V lost 3 bases and J lost 8, with 8 bases in between. The CDR3 covers 12 residues. The CDR3 loop is CASSGPGEKLFF. CDR3 nucleotides: TGTGCCAGCAGCGGTCCGGGGGAAAAACTGTTTTTT.

This chain connects TRBV4-1 to TRBJ1-5; the match to TRBD1 covers 8 bases. Per germline, CDR1 MGHRA and CDR2 YSYEKL. Trimming took 3 bases from V and 0 from J; bases not matched to a gene: 4. This CDR3 has 16 amino acids. CDR3 coding DNA: TGCGCCAGCAGCCATCCAGGGGGCTCTAGCAATCAGCCCCAGCATTTT. Protein product: CASSHPGGSSNQPQHF.

The sample holds a few counts of this clone. The chain is built from TRBV4-1 and TRBJ2-1; 7 positions agree with TRBD2. J was trimmed by 9 bases and V by 3 bases; bases with no gene match: 11. The CDR3 is 15 residues long. In germline, CDR1 is MGHRA, CDR2 YSYEKL. The CDR3 DNA follows: TGCGCCAGCAGCCAGGGAGGGTCAGCGCTACCTGAGCAGTTCTTC. Translated, it gives CASSQGGSALPEQFF.

The chain couples TRBV27 to TRBJ1-1; 9 nucleotides align to TRBD1. CDR1 is MNHEY and CDR2 is SMNVEV in the germline V gene (reference sequence). The CDR3 runs 14 residues. The J segment lost 5 bases and the V segment lost 4 bases, leaving 5 bases of the junction unmatched. CDR3: CASSSRDRETEAFF. CDR3 DNA: TGTGCCAGCAGTTCCCGGGACAGGGAGACTGAAGCTTTCTTT.

This clone was seen a handful of times. The same CDR3 also results from other DNA sequences found in this sample. The J gene is TRBJ2-7, the V gene TRBV6-1, with 9 bases identical to TRBD2. Germline V gene data show CDR1 as MNHNS and CDR2 as SASEGT. V lost 2 bases, J lost 3 bases, and 11 bases stayed unmatched. This CDR3 spans 17 amino acids. DNA for the CDR3: TGTGCCAGCAGTGAATGGGGTCTAGCGGGACTCAACTACGAGCAGTACTTC. It yields the protein CASSEWGLAGLNYEQYF.

V usage is TRBV14 and J usage is TRBJ1-1, with TRBD1 matching 8 bases. J was trimmed by 4 bases and V by 4 bases; bases with no gene match: 2. Germline loops: CDR1 SGHDN, CDR2 FVKESK. The CDR3 is 13 amino acids. CDR3 residues: CASSRTGGTEAFF. For the CDR3, the DNA is TGTGCCAGCAGCCGAACAGGGGGCACTGAAGCTTTCTTT.

J is TRBJ2-1 and V is TRBV7-2, with 9 bases identical to TRBD2. J was trimmed by 0 bases and V by 8 bases; bases with no gene match: 2. The germline V gene encodes CDR1 SGHTA and CDR2 FQGNSA. This CDR3 region has 14 residues. CDR3: CASAREGSYNEQFF. CDR3 bases: TGTGCCAGCGCGCGGGAGGGCTCCTACAATGAGCAGTTCTTC. Using reference TRBV7-2 and TRBJ2-1 for the parts outside the CDR3, the full variable domain is GAGVSQSPSNKVTEKGKDVELRCDPISGHTALYWYRQSLGQGLEFLIYFQGNSAPDKSGLPSDRFSAERTGGSVSTLTIQRTQQEDSAVYLCASAREGSYNEQFFGPGTRLTVL.

The rearrangement links TRBV21-1 to TRBJ2-3; the D segment call TRBD1 is taken from the table without a DNA check. TRBV21-1 is given as a pseudogene. This CDR3 spans 17 amino acids. In DNA form, the CDR3 reads TGTGCCAGCAGGACCGGGACAGGGCGTAATATAGCAGATACGCAGTATTTT. This gives the protein CASRTGTGRNIADTQYF.

This chain joins TRBV5-6 and TRBJ2-7; unclear D gene. The germline V gene encodes CDR1 SGHDT and CDR2 YYEEEE. The CDR3 contains 14 residues. V lost 5 bases, J lost 3 bases, and 15 bases lay in between. The CDR3 DNA reads TGTGCCAGCAGTCGCCCCTCTCTAGACTACGAGCAGTACTTC. It encodes CASSRPSLDYEQYF.

This clone was recorded once. The chain links TRBV27 to TRBJ2-7, with 9 nucleotides matching TRBD2. The trim removed 2 bases at V and 0 bases at J, leaving 23 bases unmatched. CDR1 and CDR2 from the germline V gene are MNHEY and SMNVEV (reference sequence). The CDR3 is made up of 22 amino acids. The CDR3, as DNA: TGTGCCAGCAGTTTAAGCCAGGGGACCGGGACTAGCCTGTCAAAAAGCTCCTACGAGCAGTACTTC. The encoded protein is CASSLSQGTGTSLSKSSYEQYF.

This chain uses TRBV30 with TRBJ1-4, with D perhaps matching TRBD1 (5 bases). This CDR3 comprises 14 residues. CDR1 is GTSNPN, CDR2 SVGIG, per germline (reference sequence). The V end lost 6 bases, the J end lost 7 bases, and 18 bases lay between the germline ends. CDR3 in amino acids: CACRPGGDGEKLFF. DNA of the CDR3: TGTGCCTGCCGTCCGGGGGGTGATGGTGAAAAACTGTTTTTT.

V usage is TRBV7-6 and J usage is TRBJ1-1; unclear D gene. The V gene's germline CDR1 is SGHVS and CDR2 FNYEAQ. The ends were cut back, 2 bases at V and 4 bases at J, with 11 bases in the middle. This CDR3 spans 14 amino acids. CDR3 sequence: CASSLNAGFTEAFF. CDR3 bases: TGTGCCAGCAGCTTAAATGCGGGGTTCACTGAAGCTTTCTTT.

The chain has TRBV2 and TRBJ2-1; TRBD2 is a possible D gene (5 bases). This CDR3 comprises 14 residues. V was cut by 0 bases and J by 15 bases, with 18 bases left in between. Germline-derived CDR1 and CDR2 are SNHLY and FYNNEI. CDR3 nucleotide sequence: TGTGCCAGCAGTGAAGCGGGTGAGGGCCCTAAGATGTTCTTC. Translated: CASSEAGEGPKMFF.

The chain employs TRBV4-3 and TRBJ2-3; D uncertain. CDR1 LGHNA and CDR2 YSLEER come from the germline V gene. The CDR3 is 15 amino acids. The V and J ends lost 0 bases and 6 bases respectively, with 13 bases between them. CDR3 in DNA: TGCGCCAGCAGCCAAGATCGAGGTTCTAGTGATACGCAGTATTTT. Translation: CASSQDRGSSDTQYF.

The CDR3 DNA follows: TGCGCCAGCGGGATAAGCGGGAGGAGGAGGACAGATACGCAGTATTTT. Protein product: CASGISGRRRTDTQYF. The rearrangement joins TRBV23-1 to TRBJ2-3; 9 bases line up with TRBD2. TRBV23-1 is an ORF; its function is uncertain. This CDR3 spans 16 amino acids. J lost 3 bases, V lost 8 bases, and 12 bases had no gene match.

The rearrangement joins TRBV30 to TRBJ2-3; 11 bases line up with TRBD2. There are 16 residues in the CDR3. J lost 5 bases, V lost 2 bases, and 9 bases had no gene match. CDR1 and CDR2 from the germline V gene are GTSNPN and SVGIG (reference sequence). This chain's CDR3 is CAWSLGTSGDKDTQYF. As DNA, the CDR3 is TGTGCCTGGAGTCTAGGGACTAGCGGAGATAAAGATACGCAGTATTTT.